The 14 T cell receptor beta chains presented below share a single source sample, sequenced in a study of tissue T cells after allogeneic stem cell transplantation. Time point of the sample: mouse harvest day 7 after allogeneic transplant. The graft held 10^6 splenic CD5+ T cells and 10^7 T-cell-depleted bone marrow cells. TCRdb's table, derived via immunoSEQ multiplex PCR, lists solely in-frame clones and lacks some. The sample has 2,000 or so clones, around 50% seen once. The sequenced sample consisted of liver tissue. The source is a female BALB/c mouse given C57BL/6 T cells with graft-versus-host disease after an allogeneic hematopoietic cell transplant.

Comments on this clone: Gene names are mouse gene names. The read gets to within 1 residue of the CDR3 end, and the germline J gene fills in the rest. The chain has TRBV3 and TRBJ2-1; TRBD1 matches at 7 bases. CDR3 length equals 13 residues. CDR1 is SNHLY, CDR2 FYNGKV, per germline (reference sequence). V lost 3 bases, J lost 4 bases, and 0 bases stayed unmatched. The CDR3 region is CASSLGQYAEQFF. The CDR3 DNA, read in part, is TGTGCCAGCAGCTTGGGACAGTATGCTGAGCAGTTC.

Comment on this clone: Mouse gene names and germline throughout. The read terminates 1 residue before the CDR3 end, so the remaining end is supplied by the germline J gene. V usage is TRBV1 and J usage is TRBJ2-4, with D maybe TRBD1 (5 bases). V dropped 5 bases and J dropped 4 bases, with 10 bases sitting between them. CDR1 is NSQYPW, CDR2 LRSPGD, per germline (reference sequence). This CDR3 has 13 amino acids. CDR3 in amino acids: CTCSPGQKNTLYF. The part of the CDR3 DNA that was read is TGCACCTGCAGTCCCGGACAAAAAAACACCTTGTAC.

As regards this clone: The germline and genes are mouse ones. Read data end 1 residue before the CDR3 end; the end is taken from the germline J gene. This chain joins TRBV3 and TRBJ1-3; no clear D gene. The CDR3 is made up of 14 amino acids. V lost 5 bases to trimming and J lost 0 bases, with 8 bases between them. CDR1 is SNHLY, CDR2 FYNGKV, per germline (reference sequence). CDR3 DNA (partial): TGTGCCAGCAGCATCGGCAGTTCTGGAAATACGCTCTAT. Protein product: CASSIGSSGNTLY. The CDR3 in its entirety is CASSIGSSGNTLYF.

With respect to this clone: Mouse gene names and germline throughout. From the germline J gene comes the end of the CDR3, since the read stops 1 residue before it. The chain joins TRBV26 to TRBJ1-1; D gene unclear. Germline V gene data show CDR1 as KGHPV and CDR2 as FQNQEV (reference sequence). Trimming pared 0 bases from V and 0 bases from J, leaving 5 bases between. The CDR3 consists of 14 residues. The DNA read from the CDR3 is TGTGCCAGCAGTCTGTCGGCAGCAAACACAGAAGTCTTC. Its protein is CASSLSAANTEVF. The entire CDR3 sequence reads CASSLSAANTEVFF.

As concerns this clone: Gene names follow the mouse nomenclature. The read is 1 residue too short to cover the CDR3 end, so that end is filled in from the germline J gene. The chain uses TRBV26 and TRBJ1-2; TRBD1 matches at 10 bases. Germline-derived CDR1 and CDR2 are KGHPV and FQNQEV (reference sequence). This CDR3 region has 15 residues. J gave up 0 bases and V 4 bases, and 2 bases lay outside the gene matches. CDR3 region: CASSRGTGANSDYTF. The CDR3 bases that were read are TGTGCCAGCAGTCGTGGGACAGGGGCAAACTCCGACTACACC.

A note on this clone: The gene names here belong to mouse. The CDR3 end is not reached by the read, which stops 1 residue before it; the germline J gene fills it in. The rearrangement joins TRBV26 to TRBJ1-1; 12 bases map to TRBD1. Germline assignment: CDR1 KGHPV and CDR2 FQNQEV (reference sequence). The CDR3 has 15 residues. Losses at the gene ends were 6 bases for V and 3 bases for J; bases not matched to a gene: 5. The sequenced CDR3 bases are TGTGCCAGCAGCCCGGGACAGGGGGCATACACAGAAGTCTTC. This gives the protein CASSPGQGAYTEVF. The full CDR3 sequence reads CASSPGQGAYTEVFF.

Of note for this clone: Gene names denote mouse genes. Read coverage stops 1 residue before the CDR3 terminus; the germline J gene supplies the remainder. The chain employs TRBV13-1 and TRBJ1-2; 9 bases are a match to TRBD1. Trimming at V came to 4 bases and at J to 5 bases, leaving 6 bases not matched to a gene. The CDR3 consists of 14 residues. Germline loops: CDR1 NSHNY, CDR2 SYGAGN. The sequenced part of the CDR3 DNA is TGTGCCAGCAGTCTACAGGGGGCAAGATCCGACTACACC. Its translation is CASSLQGARSDYT. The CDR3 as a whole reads CASSLQGARSDYTF.

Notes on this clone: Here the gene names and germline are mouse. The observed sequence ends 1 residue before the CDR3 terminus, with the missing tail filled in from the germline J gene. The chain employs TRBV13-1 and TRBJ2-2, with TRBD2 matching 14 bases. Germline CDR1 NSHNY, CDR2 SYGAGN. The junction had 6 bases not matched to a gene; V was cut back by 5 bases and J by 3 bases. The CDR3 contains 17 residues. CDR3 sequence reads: CASSGDWGGADTGQLYF. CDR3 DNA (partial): TGTGCCAGCAGCGGGGACTGGGGGGGCGCCGACACCGGGCAGCTCTAC.

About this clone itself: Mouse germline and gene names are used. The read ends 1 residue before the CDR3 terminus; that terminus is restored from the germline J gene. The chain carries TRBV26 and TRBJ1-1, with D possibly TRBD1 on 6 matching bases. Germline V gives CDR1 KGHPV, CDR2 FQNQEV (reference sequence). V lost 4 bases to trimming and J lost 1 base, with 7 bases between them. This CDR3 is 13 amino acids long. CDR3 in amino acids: CASSPGQNTEVFF. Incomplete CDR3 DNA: TGTGCCAGCAGTCCGGGACAAAACACAGAAGTCTTC.

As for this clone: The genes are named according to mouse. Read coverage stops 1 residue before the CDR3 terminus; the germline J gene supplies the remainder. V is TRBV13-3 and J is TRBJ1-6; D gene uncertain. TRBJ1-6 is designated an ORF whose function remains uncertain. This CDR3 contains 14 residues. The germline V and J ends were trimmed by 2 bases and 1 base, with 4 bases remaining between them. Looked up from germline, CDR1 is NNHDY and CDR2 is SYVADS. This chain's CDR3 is CASSETSYNSPLYF. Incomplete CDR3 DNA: TGTGCCAGCAGTGAAACATCCTATAATTCGCCCCTCTAC.

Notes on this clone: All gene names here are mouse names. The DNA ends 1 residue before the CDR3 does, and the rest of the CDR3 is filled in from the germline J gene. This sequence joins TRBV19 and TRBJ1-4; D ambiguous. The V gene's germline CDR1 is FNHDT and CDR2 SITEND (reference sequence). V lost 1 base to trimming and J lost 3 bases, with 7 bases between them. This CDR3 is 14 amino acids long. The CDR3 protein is CASSIPQPNERLFF. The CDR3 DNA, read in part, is TGTGCCAGCAGTATACCACAACCCAACGAAAGATTATTT. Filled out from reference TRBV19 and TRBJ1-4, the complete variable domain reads GGIITQTPKFLIGQEGQKLTLKCQQNFNHDTMYWYRQDSGKGLRLIYYSITENDLQKGDLSEGYDASREKKSSFSLTVTSAQKNEMAVFLCASSIPQPNERLFFGHGTKLSVL.

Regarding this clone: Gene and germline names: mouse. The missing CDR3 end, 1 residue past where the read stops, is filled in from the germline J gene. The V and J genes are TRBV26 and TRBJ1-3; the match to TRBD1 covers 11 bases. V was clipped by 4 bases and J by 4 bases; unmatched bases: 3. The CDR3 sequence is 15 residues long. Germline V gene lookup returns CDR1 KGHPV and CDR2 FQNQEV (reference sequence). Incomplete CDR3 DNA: TGTGCCAGCAGTCCGGACAGGGGGCTCGGAAATACGCTCTAT. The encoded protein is CASSPDRGLGNTLY. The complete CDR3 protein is CASSPDRGLGNTLYF.

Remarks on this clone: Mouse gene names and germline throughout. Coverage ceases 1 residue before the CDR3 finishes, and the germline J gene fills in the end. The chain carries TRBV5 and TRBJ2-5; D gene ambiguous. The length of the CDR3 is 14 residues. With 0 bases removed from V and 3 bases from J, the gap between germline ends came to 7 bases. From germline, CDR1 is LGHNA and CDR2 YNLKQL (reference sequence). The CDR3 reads CASSQDWLQDTQYF. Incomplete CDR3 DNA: TGTGCCAGCAGCCAAGATTGGCTGCAAGACACCCAGTAC.

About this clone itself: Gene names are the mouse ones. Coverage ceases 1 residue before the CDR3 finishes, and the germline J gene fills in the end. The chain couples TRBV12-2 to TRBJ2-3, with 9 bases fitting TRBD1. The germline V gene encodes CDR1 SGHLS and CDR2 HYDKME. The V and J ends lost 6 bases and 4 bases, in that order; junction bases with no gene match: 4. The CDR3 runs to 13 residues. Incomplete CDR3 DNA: TGTGCCAGCCACAGGGGGCGCACAGAAACGCTGTAT. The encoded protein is CASHRGRTETLY. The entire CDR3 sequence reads CASHRGRTETLYF.